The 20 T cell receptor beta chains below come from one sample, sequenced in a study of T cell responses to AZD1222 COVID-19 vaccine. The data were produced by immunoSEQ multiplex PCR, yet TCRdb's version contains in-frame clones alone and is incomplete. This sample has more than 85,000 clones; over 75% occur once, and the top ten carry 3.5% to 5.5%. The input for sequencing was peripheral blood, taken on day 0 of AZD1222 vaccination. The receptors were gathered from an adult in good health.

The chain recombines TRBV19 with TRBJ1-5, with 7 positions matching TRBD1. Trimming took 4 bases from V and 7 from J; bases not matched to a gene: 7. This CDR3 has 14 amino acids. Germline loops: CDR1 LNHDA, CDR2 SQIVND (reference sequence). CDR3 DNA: TGTGCCAGTAGTAGAGACAGGGCTGGGCAGCCCCAGCATTTT. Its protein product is CASSRDRAGQPQHF.

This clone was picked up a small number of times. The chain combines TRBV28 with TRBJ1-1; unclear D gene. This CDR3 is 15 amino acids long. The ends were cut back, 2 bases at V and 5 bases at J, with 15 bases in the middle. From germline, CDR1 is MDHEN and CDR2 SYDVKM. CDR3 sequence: CASSLRPPRGTEAFF. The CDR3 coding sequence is TGTGCCAGCAGTTTAAGGCCCCCCCGGGGTACTGAAGCTTTCTTT.

The CDR3 sequence: CATSGTPPTGELFF. CDR3 in DNA: TGTGCCACCAGTGGGACGCCTCCGACCGGGGAGCTGTTTTTT. V and J are TRBV24-1 and TRBJ2-2; unclear D gene. The CDR3 sequence is 14 residues long. From germline, CDR1 is KGHDR and CDR2 SFDVKD. The V end lost 5 bases, the J end lost 5 bases, and 11 bases lay between the germline ends.

In DNA form, the CDR3 reads TGTGCCAGTAATCCGGGACAGGGAAGGAATCAGCCCCAGCATTTT. This sequence encodes CASNPGQGRNQPQHF. The V gene is TRBV19, the J gene TRBJ1-5, with 9 bases lining up with TRBD1. The CDR3 has 15 residues. The V and J ends lost 7 bases and 4 bases, in that order; junction bases with no gene match: 8. The germline CDR1 and CDR2 sequences are LNHDA and SQIVND (reference sequence).

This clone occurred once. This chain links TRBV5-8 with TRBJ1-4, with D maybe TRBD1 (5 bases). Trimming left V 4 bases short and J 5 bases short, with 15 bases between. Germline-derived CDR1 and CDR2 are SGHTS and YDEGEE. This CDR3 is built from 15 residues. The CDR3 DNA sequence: TGTGCCAGCAGCCTTCGGGGGGGGAAAAATGAAAAACTGTTTTTT. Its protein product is CASSLRGGKNEKLFF.

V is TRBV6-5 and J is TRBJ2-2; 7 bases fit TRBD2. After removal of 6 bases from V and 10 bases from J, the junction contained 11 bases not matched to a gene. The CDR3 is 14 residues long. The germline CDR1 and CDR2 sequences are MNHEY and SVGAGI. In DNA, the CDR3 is TGTGCCAGCAGCCGGACTAGGGGTTCTGAGGAGCTGTTTTTT. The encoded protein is CASSRTRGSEELFF.

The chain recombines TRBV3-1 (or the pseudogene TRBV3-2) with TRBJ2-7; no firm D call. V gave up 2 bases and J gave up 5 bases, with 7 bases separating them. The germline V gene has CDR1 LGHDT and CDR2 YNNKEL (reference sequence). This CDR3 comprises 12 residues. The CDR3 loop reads CASSQITHEQYF. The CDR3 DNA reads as TGTGCCAGCAGCCAAATTACCCACGAGCAGTACTTC.

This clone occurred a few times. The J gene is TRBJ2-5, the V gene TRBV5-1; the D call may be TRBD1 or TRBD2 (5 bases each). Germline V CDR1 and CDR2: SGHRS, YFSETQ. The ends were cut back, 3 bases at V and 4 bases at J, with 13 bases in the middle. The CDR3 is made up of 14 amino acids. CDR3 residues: CASSSNAGRETQYF. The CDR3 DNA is TGCGCCAGCAGCTCTAACGCAGGGAGAGAGACCCAGTACTTC. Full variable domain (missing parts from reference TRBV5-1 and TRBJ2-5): KAGVTQTPRYLIKTRGQQVTLSCSPISGHRSVSWYQQTPGQGLQFLFEYFSETQRNKGNFPGRFSGRQFSNSRSEMNVSTLELGDSALYLCASSSNAGRETQYFGPGTRLLVL.

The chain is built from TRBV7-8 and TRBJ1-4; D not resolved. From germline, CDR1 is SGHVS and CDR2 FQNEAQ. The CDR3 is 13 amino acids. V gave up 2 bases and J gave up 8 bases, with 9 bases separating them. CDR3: CASSLRWGEKLFF. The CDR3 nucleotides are TGTGCCAGCAGCTTAAGATGGGGAGAAAAACTGTTTTTT.

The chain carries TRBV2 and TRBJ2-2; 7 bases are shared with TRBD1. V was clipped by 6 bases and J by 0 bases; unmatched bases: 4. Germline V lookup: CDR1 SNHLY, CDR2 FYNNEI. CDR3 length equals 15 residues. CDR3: CASRVGTANTGELFF. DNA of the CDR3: TGTGCCAGCAGGGTAGGGACAGCGAACACCGGGGAGCTGTTTTTT. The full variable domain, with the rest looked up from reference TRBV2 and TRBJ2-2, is EPEVTQTPSHQVTQMGQEVILRCVPISNHLYFYWYRQILGQKVEFLVSFYNNEISEKSEIFDDQFSVERPDGSNFTLKIRSTKLEDSAMYFCASRVGTANTGELFFGEGSRLTVL.

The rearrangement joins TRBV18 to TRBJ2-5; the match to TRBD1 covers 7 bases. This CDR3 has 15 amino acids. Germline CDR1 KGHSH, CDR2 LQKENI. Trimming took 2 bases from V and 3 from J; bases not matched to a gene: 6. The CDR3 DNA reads TGTGCCAGCTCACCAGCCAGTACAGGGGAAGAGACCCAGTACTTC. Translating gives CASSPASTGEETQYF. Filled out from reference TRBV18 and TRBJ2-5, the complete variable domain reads NAGVMQNPRHLVRRRGQEARLRCSPMKGHSHVYWYRQLPEEGLKFMVYLQKENIIDESGMPKERFSAEFPKEGPSILRIQQVVRGDSAAYFCASSPASTGEETQYFGPGTRLLVL.

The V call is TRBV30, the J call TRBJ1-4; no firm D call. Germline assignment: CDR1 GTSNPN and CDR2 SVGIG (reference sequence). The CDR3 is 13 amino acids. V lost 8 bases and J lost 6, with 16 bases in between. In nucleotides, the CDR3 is TGTGCCCGGGCTGAAACTGAGCATGAAAAACTGTTTTTT. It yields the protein CARAETEHEKLFF.

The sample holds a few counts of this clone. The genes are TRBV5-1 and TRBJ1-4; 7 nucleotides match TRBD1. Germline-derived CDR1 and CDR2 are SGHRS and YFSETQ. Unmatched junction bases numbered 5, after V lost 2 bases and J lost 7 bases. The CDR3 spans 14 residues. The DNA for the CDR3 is TGCGCCAGCAGCTTTAGGGGGCAGGTTGAAAAACTGTTTTTT. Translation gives CASSFRGQVEKLFF.

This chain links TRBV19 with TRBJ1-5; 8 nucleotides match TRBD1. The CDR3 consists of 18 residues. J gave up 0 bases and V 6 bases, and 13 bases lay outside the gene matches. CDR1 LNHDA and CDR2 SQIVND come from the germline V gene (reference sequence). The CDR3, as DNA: TGTGCCAGTAGGCGACCGGGACAGGCGCTCTATAGCAATCAGCCCCAGCATTTT. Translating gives CASRRPGQALYSNQPQHF.

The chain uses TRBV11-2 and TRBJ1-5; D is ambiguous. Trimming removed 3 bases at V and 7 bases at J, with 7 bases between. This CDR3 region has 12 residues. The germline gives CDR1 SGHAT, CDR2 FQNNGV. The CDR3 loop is CASSFLGQPQHF. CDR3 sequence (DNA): TGTGCCAGCAGCTTTCTCGGGCAGCCCCAGCATTTT.

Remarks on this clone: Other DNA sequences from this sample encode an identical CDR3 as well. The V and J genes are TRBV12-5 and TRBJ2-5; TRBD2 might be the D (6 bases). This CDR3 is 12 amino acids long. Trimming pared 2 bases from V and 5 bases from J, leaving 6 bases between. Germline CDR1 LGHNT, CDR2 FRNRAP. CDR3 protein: CASGLSGETQYF. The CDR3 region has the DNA TGTGCTAGTGGTTTGAGCGGGGAGACCCAGTACTTC.

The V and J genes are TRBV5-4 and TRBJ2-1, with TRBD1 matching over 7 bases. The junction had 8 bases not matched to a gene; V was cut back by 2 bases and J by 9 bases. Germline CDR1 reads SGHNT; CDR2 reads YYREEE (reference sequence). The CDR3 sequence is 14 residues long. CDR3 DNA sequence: TGTGCCAGCAGCTTTATGACAGGGTCTCTTGAGCAGTTCTTC. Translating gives CASSFMTGSLEQFF.

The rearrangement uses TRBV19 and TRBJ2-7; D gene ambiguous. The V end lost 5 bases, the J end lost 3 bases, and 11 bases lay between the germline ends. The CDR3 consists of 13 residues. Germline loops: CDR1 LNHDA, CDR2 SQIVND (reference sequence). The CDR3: CASSSPGFYEQYF. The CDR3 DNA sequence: TGTGCCAGTAGTTCTCCAGGATTCTACGAGCAGTACTTC.

DNA of the CDR3: TGCGCCAGCAGCCGCCAAAGCTCTGGGGCCAACGTCCTGACTTTC. It translates to CASSRQSSGANVLTF. V usage is TRBV5-1 and J usage is TRBJ2-6; the D is unclear. Germline CDR1 SGHRS, CDR2 YFSETQ. The CDR3 has 15 amino acids. V was shortened by 4 bases and J by 0 bases, with 8 bases between the two germline ends.

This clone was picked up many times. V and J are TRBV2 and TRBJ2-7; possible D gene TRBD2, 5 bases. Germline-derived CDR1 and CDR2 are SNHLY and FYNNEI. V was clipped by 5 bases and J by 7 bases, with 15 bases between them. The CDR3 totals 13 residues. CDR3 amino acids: CASSFSTRYEQYF. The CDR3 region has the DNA TGTGCCAGCAGTTTTTCTACTAGATATGAGCAGTACTTC.